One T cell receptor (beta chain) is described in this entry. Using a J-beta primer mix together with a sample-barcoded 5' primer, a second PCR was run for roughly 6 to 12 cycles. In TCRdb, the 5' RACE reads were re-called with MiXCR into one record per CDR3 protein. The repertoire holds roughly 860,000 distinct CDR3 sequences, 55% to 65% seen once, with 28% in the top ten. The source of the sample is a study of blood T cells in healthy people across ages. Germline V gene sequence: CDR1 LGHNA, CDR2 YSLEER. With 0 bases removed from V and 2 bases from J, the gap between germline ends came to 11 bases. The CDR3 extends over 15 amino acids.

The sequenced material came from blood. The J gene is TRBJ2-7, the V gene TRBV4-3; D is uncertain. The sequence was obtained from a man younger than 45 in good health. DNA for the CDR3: TGCGCCAGCAGCCAAGATCGAGGCTGGCCCTACGAGCAGTACTTC. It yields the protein CASSQDRGWPYEQYF.